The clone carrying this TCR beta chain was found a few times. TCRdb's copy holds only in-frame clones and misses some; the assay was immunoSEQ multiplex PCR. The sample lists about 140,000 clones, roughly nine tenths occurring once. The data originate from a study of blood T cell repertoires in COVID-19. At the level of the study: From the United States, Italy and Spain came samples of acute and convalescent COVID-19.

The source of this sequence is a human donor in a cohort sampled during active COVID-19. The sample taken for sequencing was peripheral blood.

CDR3 region: CASSVDVRPTGANVLTF. The CDR3 nucleotides are TGTGCCAGCAGCGTAGATGTCAGGCCCACTGGGGCCAACGTCCTGACTTTC. The chain links TRBV9 to TRBJ2-6; D gene unclear. Germline V lookup: CDR1 SGDLS, CDR2 YYNGEE. Trimming stripped 0 bases from V and 2 bases from J, with 12 bases between. The CDR3 runs to 17 residues.